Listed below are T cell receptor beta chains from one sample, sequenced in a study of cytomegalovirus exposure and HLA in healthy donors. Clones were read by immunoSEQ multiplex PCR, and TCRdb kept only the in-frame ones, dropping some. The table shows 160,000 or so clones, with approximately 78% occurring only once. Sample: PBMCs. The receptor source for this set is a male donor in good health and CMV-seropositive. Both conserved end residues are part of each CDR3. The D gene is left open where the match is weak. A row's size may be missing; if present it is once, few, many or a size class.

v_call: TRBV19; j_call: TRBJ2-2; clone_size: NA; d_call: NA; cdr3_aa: CASSTSTGNTGELFF; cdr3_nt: TGTGCCAGTAGTACCTCGACAGGGAACACCGGGGAGCTGTTTTTT
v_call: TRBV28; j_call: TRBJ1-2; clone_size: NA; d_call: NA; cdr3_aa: CASRRLETGNYGYTF; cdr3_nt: TGTGCCAGCAGAAGACTTGAGACAGGCAACTATGGCTACACCTTC
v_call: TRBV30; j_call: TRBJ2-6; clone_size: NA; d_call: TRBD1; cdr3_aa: CAWSGDSTSGANVLTF; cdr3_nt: TGTGCCTGGAGTGGGGACAGCACCTCTGGGGCCAACGTCCTGACTTTC
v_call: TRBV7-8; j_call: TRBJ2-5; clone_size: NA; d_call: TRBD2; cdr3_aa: CASSLGTSIETQYF; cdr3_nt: TGTGCCAGCAGCTTAGGGACTAGCATCGAGACCCAGTACTTC
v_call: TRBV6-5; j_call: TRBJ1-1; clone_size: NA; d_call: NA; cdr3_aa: CASSYGGGGTEAFF; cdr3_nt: TGTGCCAGCAGTTACGGCGGGGGCGGCACTGAAGCTTTCTTT
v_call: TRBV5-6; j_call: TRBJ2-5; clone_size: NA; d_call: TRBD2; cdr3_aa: CASTQRGLQETQYF; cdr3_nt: TGTGCCAGCACTCAGCGGGGTCTACAAGAGACCCAGTACTTC
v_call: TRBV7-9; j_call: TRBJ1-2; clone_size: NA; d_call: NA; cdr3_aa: CASSLNGQQNGYTF; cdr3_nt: TGTGCCAGCAGCTTAAACGGACAGCAAAATGGCTACACCTTC
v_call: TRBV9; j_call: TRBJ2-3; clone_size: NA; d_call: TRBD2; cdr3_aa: CASSREARTDTQYF; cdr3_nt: TGTGCCAGCTCCCGGGAGGCACGCACAGATACGCAGTATTTT
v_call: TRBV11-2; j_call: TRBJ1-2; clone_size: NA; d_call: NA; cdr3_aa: CASSLVQAHGYTF; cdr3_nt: TGTGCCAGCAGCTTAGTACAGGCTCATGGCTACACCTTC
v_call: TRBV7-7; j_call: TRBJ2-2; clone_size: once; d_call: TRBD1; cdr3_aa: CASSPRAGGAGTGELFF; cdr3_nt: TGTGCCAGCAGCCCACGGGCAGGGGGCGCGGGCACCGGGGAGCTGTTTTTT
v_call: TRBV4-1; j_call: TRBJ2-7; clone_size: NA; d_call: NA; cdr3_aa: CASSRTPTSSDEQYF; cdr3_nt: TGCGCCAGCAGCCGCACTCCGACTAGTTCAGACGAGCAGTACTTC
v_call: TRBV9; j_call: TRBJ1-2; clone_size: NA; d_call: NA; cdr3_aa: CASSVDRGGLGGYTF; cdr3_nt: TGTGCCAGCAGCGTAGATCGGGGAGGTTTGGGGGGCTACACCTTC
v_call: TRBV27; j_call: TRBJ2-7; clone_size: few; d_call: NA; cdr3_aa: CASRTHRDASYEQYF; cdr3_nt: TGTGCCAGCAGAACCCACAGGGATGCTAGCTACGAGCAGTACTTC
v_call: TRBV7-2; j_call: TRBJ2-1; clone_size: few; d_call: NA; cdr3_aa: CASSLRREINEQFF; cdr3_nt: TGTGCCAGCAGCTTACGTCGTGAGATAAATGAGCAGTTCTTC
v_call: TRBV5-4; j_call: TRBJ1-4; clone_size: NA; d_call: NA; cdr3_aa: CASSPGGPSSEKLFF; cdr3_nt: TGTGCCAGCTCACCGGGGGGGCCCTCCTCAGAAAAACTGTTTTTT
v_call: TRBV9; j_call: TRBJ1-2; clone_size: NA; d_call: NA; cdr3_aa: CASSVRAHGYTF; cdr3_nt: TGTGCCAGCAGCGTCAGGGCCCACGGCTACACCTTC
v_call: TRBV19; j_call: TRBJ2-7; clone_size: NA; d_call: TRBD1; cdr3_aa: CASRGQVPYEQYF; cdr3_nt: TGTGCCAGTAGGGGACAGGTGCCCTACGAGCAGTACTTC
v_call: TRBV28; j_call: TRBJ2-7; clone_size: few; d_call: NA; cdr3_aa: CASSPLTVNEQYF; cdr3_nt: TGTGCCAGCAGTCCCCTGACAGTCAACGAGCAGTACTTC
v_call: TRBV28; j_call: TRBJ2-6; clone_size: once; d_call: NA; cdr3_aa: CASSRRKGGGANGLTF; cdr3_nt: TGTGCCAGCAGCCGACGTAAGGGTGGTGGGGCCAACGGCCTGACTTTC
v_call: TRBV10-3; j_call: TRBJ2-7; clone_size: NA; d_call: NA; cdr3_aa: CAIIYRGEQYF; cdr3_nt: TGTGCCATCATCTATCGTGGTGAGCAGTACTTC
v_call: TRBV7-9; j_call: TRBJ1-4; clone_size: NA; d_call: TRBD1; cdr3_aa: CASSLSPSTGAAVEKLFF; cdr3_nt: TGTGCCAGCAGCTTATCGCCGAGCACAGGGGCCGCTGTTGAAAAACTGTTTTTT
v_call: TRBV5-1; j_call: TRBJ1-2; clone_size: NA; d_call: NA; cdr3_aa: CASSLRGNYGYTF; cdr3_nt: TGCGCCAGCAGCTTGAGGGGGAACTATGGCTACACCTTC
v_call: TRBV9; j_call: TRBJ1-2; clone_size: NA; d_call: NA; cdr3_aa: CASSVDPAGGGYTF; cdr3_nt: TGTGCCAGCAGCGTAGACCCCGCGGGGGGGGGCTACACCTTC
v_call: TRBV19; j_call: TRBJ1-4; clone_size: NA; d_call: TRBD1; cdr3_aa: CASALTGTGKKLFF; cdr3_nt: TGTGCCAGCGCCTTGACCGGGACAGGGAAAAAACTGTTTTTT
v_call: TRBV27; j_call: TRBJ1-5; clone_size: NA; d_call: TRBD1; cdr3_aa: CASSRQGPTYSNQPQHF; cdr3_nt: TGTGCCAGCAGCCGACAGGGCCCAACTTATAGCAATCAGCCCCAGCATTTT
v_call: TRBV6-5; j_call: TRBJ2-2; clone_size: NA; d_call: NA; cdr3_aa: CASREDSSDTGELFF; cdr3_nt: TGTGCCAGCAGAGAGGATAGTTCGGACACCGGGGAGCTGTTTTTT
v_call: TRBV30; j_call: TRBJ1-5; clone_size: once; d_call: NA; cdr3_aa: CAWSAGDGQPQHF; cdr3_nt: TGTGCCTGGAGTGCGGGGGATGGGCAGCCCCAGCATTTT
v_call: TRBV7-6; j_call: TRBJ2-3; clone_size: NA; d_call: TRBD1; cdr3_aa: CASSQDRGTDTQYF; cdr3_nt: TGTGCCAGCAGCCAGGACAGGGGCACAGATACGCAGTATTTT
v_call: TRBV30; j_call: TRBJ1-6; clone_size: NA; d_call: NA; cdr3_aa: CAWSTSDIYNSPLHF; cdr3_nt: TGTGCCTGGAGTACATCGGACATCTATAATTCACCCCTCCACTTT
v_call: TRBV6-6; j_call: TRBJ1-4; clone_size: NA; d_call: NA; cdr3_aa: CASKAGQYATNEKLFF; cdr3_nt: TGTGCCAGCAAGGCAGGGCAATATGCAACTAATGAAAAACTGTTTTTT
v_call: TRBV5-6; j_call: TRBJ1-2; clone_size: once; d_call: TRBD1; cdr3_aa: CASSSGTAYGYTF; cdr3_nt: TGTGCCAGCAGCTCCGGGACAGCGTATGGCTACACCTTC
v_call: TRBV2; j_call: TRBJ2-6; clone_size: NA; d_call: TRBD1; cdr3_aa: CASDGTAGANVLTF; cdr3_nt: TGTGCCAGCGACGGGACAGCTGGGGCCAACGTCCTGACTTTC
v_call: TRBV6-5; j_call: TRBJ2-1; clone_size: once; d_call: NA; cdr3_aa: CASSSPRGSSYNGQFF; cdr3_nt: TGTGCCAGCAGTTCGCCCAGGGGAAGCTCCTACAATGGGCAGTTCTTC
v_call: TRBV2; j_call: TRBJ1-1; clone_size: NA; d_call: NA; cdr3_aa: CASSEGGRGTEAFF; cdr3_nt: TGTGCCAGCAGTGAAGGAGGGCGAGGCACTGAAGCTTTCTTT
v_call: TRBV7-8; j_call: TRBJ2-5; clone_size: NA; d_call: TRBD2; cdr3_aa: CASSLPGLGETQYF; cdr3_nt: TGTGCCAGCAGCCTCCCGGGACTAGGAGAGACCCAGTACTTC
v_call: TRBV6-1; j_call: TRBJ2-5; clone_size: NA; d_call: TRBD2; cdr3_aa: CASSRLAGSPTQYF; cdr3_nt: TGTGCCAGCAGTAGACTAGCGGGATCCCCTACCCAGTACTTC
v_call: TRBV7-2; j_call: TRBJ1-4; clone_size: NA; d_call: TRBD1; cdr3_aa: CASRSDRANEKLFF; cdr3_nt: TGTGCCAGCAGATCGGACAGGGCTAATGAAAAACTGTTTTTT
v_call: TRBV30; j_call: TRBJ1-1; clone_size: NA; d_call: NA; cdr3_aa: CAWSVMGATEAFF; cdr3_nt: TGTGCCTGGAGTGTAATGGGGGCCACTGAAGCTTTCTTT
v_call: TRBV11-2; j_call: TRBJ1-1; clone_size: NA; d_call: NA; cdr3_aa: CASSSGRALNTEAFF; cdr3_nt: TGTGCCAGCAGCTCGGGCAGGGCATTGAACACTGAAGCTTTCTTT
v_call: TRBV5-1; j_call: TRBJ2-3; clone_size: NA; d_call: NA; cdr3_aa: CASSLEQTTDTQYF; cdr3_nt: TGCGCCAGCAGCTTGGAACAGACGACAGATACGCAGTATTTT
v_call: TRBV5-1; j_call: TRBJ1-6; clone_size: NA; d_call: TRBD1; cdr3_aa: CASSRDVGTGDSPLHF; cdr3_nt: TGCGCCAGCAGCCGTGATGTGGGAACAGGGGACTCACCCCTCCACTTT
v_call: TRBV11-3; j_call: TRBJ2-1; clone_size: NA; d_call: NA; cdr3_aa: CASSLDSYNEQFF; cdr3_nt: TGTGCCAGCAGCTTAGACAGCTACAATGAGCAGTTCTTC
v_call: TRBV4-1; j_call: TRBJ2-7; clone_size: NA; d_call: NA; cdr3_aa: CASSQDTAEQYF; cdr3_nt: TGCGCCAGCAGCCAGGACACCGCCGAGCAGTACTTC
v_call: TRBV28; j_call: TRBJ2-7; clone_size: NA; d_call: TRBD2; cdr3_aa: CASSSGQGFGTSGRSYYEQYF; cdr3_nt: TGTGCCAGCAGTTCGGGACAGGGTTTCGGGACTAGCGGGAGGTCATACTACGAGCAGTACTTC
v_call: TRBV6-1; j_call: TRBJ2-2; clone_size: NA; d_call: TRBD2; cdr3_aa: CASSVPGLAGDKSGELFF; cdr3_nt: TGTGCCAGCAGTGTTCCTGGACTAGCGGGAGATAAATCCGGGGAGCTGTTTTTT
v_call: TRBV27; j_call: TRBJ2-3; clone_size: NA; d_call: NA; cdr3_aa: CASSFQEGQKYF; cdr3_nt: TGTGCCAGCAGTTTCCAGGAGGGACAGAAGTATTTT
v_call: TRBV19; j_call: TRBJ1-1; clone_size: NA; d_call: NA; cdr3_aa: CASSRTRNTEAFF; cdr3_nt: TGTGCCAGTAGTAGAACGAGGAACACTGAAGCTTTCTTT
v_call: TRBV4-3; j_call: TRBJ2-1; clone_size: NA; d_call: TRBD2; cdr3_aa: CASSQEGTTINEQFF; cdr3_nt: TGCGCCAGCAGCCAAGAGGGGACTACAATCAATGAGCAGTTCTTC
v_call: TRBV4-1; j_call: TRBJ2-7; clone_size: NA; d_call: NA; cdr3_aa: CASSRSVAEYEQYF; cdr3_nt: TGCGCCAGCAGCCGATCAGTCGCAGAATACGAGCAGTACTTC
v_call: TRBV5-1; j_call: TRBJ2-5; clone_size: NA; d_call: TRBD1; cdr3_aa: CASSPGRTGVGQETQYF; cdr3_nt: TGCGCCAGCAGCCCGGGCCGGACAGGGGTCGGCCAAGAGACCCAGTACTTC
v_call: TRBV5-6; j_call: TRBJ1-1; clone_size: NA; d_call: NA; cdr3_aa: CASSLEAGADTEAFF; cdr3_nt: TGTGCCAGCAGCTTGGAGGCGGGGGCAGACACTGAAGCTTTCTTT
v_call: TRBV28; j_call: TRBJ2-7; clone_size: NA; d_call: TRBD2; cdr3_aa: CASSTPTSGYEQYF; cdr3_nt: TGTGCCAGCAGCACCCCCACTAGCGGCTACGAGCAGTACTTC
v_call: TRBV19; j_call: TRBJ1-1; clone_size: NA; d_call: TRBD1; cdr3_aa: CASSTGTGVSEAFF; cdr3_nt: TGTGCCAGTAGCACCGGGACAGGGGTATCTGAAGCTTTCTTT
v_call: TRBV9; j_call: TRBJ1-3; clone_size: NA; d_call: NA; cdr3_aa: CASSVGQFLSGNTIYF; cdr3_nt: TGTGCCAGCAGCGTAGGACAGTTCCTATCTGGAAACACCATATATTTT
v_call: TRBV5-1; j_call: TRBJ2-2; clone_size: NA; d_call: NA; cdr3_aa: CASSLGERTGELFF; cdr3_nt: TGCGCCAGCAGCTTGGGAGAGCGCACCGGGGAGCTGTTTTTT
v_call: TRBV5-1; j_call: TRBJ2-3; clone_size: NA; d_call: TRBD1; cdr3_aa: CASSLTGRTDTQYF; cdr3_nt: TGCGCCAGCAGCCTGACAGGGCGCACAGATACGCAGTATTTT
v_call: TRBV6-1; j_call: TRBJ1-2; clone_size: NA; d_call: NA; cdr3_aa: CASRPPGEARYGYTF; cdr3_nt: TGTGCCAGCAGACCCCCCGGGGAAGCTCGCTATGGCTACACCTTC
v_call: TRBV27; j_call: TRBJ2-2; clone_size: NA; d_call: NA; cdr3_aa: CASSPSNTGELFF; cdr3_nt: TGTGCCAGCAGTCCTTCGAACACCGGGGAGCTGTTTTTT